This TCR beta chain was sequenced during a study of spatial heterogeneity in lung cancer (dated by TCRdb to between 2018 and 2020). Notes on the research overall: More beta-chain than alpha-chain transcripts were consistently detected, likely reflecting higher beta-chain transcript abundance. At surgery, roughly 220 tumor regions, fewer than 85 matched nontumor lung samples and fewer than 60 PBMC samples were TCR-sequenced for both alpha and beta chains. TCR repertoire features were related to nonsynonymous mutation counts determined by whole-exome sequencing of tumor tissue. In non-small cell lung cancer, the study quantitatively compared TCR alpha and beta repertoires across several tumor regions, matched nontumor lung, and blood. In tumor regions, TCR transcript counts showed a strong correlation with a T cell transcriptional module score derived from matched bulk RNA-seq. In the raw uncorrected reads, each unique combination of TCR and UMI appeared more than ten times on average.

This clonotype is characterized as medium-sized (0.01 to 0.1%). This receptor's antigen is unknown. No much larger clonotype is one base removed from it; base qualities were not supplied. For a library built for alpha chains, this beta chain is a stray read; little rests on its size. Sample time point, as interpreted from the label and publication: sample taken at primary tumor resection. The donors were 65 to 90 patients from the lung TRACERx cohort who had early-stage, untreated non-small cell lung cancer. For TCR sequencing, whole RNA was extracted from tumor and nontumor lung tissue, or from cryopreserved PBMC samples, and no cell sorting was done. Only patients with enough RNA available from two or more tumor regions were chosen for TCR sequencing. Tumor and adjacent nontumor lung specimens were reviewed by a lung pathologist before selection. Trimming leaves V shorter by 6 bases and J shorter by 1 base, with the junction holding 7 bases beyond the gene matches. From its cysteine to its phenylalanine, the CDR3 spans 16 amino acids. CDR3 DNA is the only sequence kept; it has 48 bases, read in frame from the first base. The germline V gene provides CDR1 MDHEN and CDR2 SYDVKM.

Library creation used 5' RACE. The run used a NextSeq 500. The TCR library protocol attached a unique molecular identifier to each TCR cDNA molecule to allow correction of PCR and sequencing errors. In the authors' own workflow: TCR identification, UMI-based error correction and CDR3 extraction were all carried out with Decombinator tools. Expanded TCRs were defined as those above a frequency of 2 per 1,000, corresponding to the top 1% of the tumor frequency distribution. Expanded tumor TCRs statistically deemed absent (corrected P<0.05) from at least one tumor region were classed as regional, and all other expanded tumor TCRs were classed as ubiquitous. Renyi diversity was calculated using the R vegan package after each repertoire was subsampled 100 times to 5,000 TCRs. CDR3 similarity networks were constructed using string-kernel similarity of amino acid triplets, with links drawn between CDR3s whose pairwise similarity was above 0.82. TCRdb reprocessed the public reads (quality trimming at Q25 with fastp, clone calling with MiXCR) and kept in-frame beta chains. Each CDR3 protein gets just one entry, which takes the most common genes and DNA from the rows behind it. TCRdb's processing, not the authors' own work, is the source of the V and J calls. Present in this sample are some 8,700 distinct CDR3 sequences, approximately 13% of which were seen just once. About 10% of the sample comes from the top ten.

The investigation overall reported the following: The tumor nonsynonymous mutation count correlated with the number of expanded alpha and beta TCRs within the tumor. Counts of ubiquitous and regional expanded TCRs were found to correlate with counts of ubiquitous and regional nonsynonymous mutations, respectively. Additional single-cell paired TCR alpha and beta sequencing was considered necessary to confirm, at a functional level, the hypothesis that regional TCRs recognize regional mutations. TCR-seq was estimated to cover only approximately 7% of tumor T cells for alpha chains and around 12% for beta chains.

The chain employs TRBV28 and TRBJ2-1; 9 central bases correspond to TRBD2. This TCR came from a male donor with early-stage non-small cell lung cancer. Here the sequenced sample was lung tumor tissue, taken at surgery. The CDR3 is CASSPQTSGSYNEQFF. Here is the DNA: TGTGCCAGCAGCCCACAGACTAGCGGTTCCTACAATGAGCAGTTCTTC.